This is a list of T cell receptor beta chains from one sample in a study of siplizumab effects on memory and regulatory T cells. Sequencing used immunoSEQ multiplex PCR; TCRdb keeps in-frame clones, though not all of them. The sample holds over 80,000 clones, over 90% seen once. What was sequenced was non-Treg CD4+ T cells sorted from blood. These receptors were taken from a human donor in good health. CDR3s include the opening cysteine and the closing phenylalanine or tryptophan. D genes are given only for firm matches. Clone size is not always given. Where it is, it says once, few, many or a class for expanded clones.

CASSPASSGIRPFYEQYF TGTGCCAGCAGCCCGGCGTCTAGCGGGATCCGGCCCTTCTACGAGCAGTACTTC . TRBV7-8 TRBD2 TRBJ2-7
CASSLVSLANEQFF TGTGCCAGCAGCTTAGTGTCGTTGGCAAATGAGCAGTTCTTC . TRBV11-2 . TRBJ2-1
CASSIGRTGPNNEQFF TGTGCCAGTAGTATAGGTAGGACAGGGCCCAACAATGAGCAGTTCTTC . TRBV19 TRBD1 TRBJ2-1
CASSFSGQGSLANYGYTF TGTGCCAGCAGCTTCTCGGGACAGGGATCTTTAGCTAACTATGGCTACACCTTC . TRBV7-2 TRBD1 TRBJ1-2
CAGGITVNTEAFF TGTGCCGGGGGAATAACGGTGAACACTGAAGCTTTCTTT . TRBV6-1 . TRBJ1-1
CASSELGATEAFF TGTGCCAGCAGTGAATTAGGGGCCACTGAAGCTTTCTTT once TRBV25-1 . TRBJ1-1
CASSQERTAASGNTIYF TGTGCCAGCAGCCAGGAGAGGACAGCCGCCTCTGGAAACACCATATATTTT . TRBV11-2 . TRBJ1-3
CAWRSGQPVHYGYTF TGTGCCTGGAGGAGTGGGCAACCAGTCCACTATGGCTACACCTTC . TRBV30 . TRBJ1-2
CASSGGLAGEDTQYF TGTGCCAGCAGTGGCGGACTAGCGGGAGAAGATACGCAGTATTTT . TRBV9 TRBD2 TRBJ2-3
CASRGTENQPQHF TGTGCCAGCAGAGGGACAGAAAATCAGCCCCAGCATTTT once TRBV6-6 TRBD1 TRBJ1-5
CASSYSDWGTDTQYF TGTGCCAGCAGTTACTCGGACTGGGGCACAGATACGCAGTATTTT . TRBV6-6 . TRBJ2-3
CASSLVSYNEQFF TGTGCCAGCAGCCTTGTCTCCTACAATGAGCAGTTCTTC . TRBV14 . TRBJ2-1
CASSIGQGRGTEAFF TGCGCCAGCAGCATTGGACAGGGGAGAGGGACTGAAGCTTTCTTT . TRBV5-1 TRBD1 TRBJ1-1
CSADWTRSYTF TGCAGTGCTGACTGGACGAGAAGCTACACCTTC . TRBV20-1 . TRBJ1-2
CASSRLPGTSGRGSYEQYF TGCGCCAGCAGCCGCCTACCCGGGACTAGCGGGAGGGGGTCCTACGAGCAGTACTTC once TRBV5-1 TRBD2 TRBJ2-7
CASSKTSHSLNEQYF TGTGCCAGCAGCAAGACTAGCCACTCGTTGAACGAGCAGTACTTC few TRBV7-2 TRBD2 TRBJ2-7
CASSVGDEQYF TGTGCCAGCAGCGTAGGAGACGAGCAGTACTTC . TRBV9 . TRBJ2-7
CASSLGQGATDTQYF TGTGCCAGCTCTCTGGGCCAGGGGGCAACAGATACGCAGTATTTT . TRBV19 TRBD1 TRBJ2-3
CASSHPWGGELFF TGTGCCAGCAGCCATCCGTGGGGTGGGGAGCTGTTTTTT . TRBV11-2 . TRBJ2-2
CASSQDRVSTDTQYF TGTGCCAGTAGCCAGGACAGGGTTAGCACAGATACGCAGTATTTT . TRBV19 TRBD1 TRBJ2-3
CAWDGGTGEAFF TGTGCCTGGGACGGTGGGACAGGTGAAGCTTTCTTT . TRBV30 TRBD1 TRBJ1-1
CASSQDGRSNQPQHF TGTGCCAGCAGCCAAGACGGACGGAGCAATCAGCCCCAGCATTTT . TRBV4-2 . TRBJ1-5
CASSFRWRNSYKETQYF TGTGCCAGCAGTTTTAGGTGGAGGAACTCTTACAAAGAGACCCAGTACTTC . TRBV27 . TRBJ2-5
CASSLYGGTYEQYF TGTGCCAGCAGCTTATACGGGGGCACCTACGAGCAGTACTTC . TRBV7-2 . TRBJ2-7
CASSELFDTQYF TGCGCCAGCAGTGAGTTATTTGATACGCAGTATTTT . TRBV10-1 . TRBJ2-3
CASSKTATYEQYF TGTGCCAGTAGTAAGACAGCCACCTACGAGCAGTACTTC once TRBV19 . TRBJ2-7
CSGGWEEKLFF TGCAGCGGGGGATGGGAGGAAAAACTGTTTTTT . TRBV29-1 . TRBJ1-4
CASRTVRPRNEQFF TGTGCCAGCAGGACGGTTCGACCGCGGAATGAGCAGTTCTTC . TRBV7-9 . TRBJ2-1
CASSPPNWRTSGNTGELFF TGTGCCAGCTCACCACCGAATTGGCGGACTAGCGGGAACACCGGGGAGCTGTTTTTT . TRBV18 TRBD2 TRBJ2-2
CASSLMGQKSNYGYTF TGCGCCAGCAGCTTAATGGGACAAAAGAGCAACTATGGCTACACCTTC . TRBV5-1 . TRBJ1-2
CASSLGQPKPNREQFF TGTGCCAGCTCACTCGGACAGCCAAAGCCAAACCGGGAGCAGTTCTTC . TRBV18 . TRBJ2-1
CASSSLWGSVNTEAFF TGTGCCAGCAGCTCTCTTTGGGGGTCTGTGAACACTGAAGCTTTCTTT . TRBV7-2 . TRBJ1-1
CASRGVGQPQHF TGTGCCAGCAGAGGAGTAGGGCAGCCCCAGCATTTT . TRBV6-1 . TRBJ1-5
CASRKSSGGMGEQYF TGTGCCAGCAGGAAATCCAGCGGGGGCATGGGGGAGCAGTACTTC . TRBV7-2 TRBD2 TRBJ2-7
CASSADAGANVLTF TGTGCCAGCAGTGCCGATGCTGGGGCCAACGTCCTGACTTTC . TRBV25-1 . TRBJ2-6
CASSESAGIGYTF TGTGCCAGCAGTGAATCGGCGGGGATAGGCTACACCTTC . TRBV25-1 . TRBJ1-2
CASHKGQGAGGTEAFF TGCGCCAGCCATAAGGGACAGGGGGCAGGTGGCACTGAAGCTTTCTTT . TRBV5-1 TRBD1 TRBJ1-1
CASSLANVMNTEAFF TGCGCCAGCAGCTTGGCCAACGTGATGAACACTGAAGCTTTCTTT . TRBV5-1 . TRBJ1-1
CASSLGLAAPYEQYF TGTGCCAGCAGCTTGGGTTTAGCGGCCCCCTACGAGCAGTACTTC . TRBV5-6 . TRBJ2-7
CASSENRGSGGKLFF TGTGCCAGCTCAGAGAACAGGGGGAGCGGGGGAAAACTGTTTTTT . TRBV18 TRBD1 TRBJ1-4
CSVEATGRPYEQYF TGCAGCGTTGAGGCGACAGGTCGCCCTTACGAGCAGTACTTC . TRBV29-1 . TRBJ2-7
CASSNTGYEQYF TGTGCCAGCAGTAATACAGGTTACGAGCAGTACTTC few TRBV6-1 . TRBJ2-7
CASSRSENEQYF TGTGCCAGCAGCCGAAGCGAGAACGAGCAGTACTTC . TRBV2 . TRBJ2-7
CASDPQRMSSYNEQFF TGTGCCAGCGACCCCCAGCGGATGAGCTCCTACAATGAGCAGTTCTTC . TRBV10-3 . TRBJ2-1
CASGLALGAQETQYF TGTGCTAGTGGTCTAGCCTTGGGGGCACAAGAGACCCAGTACTTC . TRBV12-5 . TRBJ2-5